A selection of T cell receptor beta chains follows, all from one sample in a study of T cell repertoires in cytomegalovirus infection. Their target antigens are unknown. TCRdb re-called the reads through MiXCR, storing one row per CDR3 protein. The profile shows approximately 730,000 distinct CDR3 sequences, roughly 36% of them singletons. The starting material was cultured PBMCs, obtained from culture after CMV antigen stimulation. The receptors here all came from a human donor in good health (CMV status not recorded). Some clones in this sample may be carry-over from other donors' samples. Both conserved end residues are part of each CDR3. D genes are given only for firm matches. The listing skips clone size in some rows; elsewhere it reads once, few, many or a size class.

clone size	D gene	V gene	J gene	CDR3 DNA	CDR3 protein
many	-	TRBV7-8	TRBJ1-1	TGTGCCAGCAGCTTGAAAAGGACAAGGAACACTGAAGCTTTCTTT	CASSLKRTRNTEAFF
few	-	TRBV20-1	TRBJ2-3	TGCAGTGCTAGCGAGAGAGGAGATACGCAGTATTTT	CSASERGDTQYF
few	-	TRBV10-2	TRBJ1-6	TGCGCCAGCAGAAACAGTGGTGCATTTAATTCACCCCTCCACTTT	CASRNSGAFNSPLHF
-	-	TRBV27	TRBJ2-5	TGTGCCAGCAGTAGGACCCAGTACTTC	CASSRTQYF
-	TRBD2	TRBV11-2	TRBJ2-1	TGTGCCAGCAAGAAACTAGCGGGAGGTTACAATGAGCAGTTCTTC	CASKKLAGGYNEQFF
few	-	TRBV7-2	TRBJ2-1	TGTGCCAGCAGCCCCCACAGGGACACTGAGCAGTTCTTC	CASSPHRDTEQFF
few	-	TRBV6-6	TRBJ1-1	TGTGCCAGCAGTAAAACGAAGGGTAGGACGGTGAACACTGAAGCTTTCTTT	CASSKTKGRTVNTEAFF
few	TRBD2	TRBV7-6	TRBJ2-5	TGTGCCAGCACCCTAGCGGGGGGGGGAGACGAGACCCAGTACTTC	CASTLAGGGDETQYF
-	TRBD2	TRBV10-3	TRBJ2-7	TGTGCCATCAGTGAGCGCGGGGGGTACTCCTACGAGCAGTACTTC	CAISERGGYSYEQYF
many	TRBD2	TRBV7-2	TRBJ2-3	TGTGCCAGCAGCTTTGCGGGAGGCTTAGGGGACACAGATACGCAGTATTTT	CASSFAGGLGDTDTQYF
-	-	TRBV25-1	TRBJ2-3	TGTGCCAGCAGTGAATATGATAGCTTCACAGATACGCAGTATTTT	CASSEYDSFTDTQYF
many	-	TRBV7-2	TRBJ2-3	TGTGCCAGCAGCGCGGGAAGGGGCACAGATACGCAGTATTTT	CASSAGRGTDTQYF
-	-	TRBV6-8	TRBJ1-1	TGTGCCAGCAGTTACGCGGGCCCCCGGGATGCTTTCTTT	CASSYAGPRDAFF
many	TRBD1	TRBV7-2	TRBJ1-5	TGTGCCAGCAGCTTGGATGGGACAGATTTAAATCAGCCCCAGCATTTT	CASSLDGTDLNQPQHF
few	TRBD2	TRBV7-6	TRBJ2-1	TGTGCCAGCAGCCCTAGCGGGAGTGCGGACAATGAGCAGTTCTTC	CASSPSGSADNEQFF
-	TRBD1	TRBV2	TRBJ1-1	TGTGCCAGCAGAACAGGGGCTAGGGCAACCACTGAAGCTTTCTTT	CASRTGARATTEAFF
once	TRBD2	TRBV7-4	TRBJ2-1	TGTGCCAGCAGCGGGAGAAGACTAGCGGGAAGTAATGAGCAGTTCTTC	CASSGRRLAGSNEQFF
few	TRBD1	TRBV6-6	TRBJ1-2	TGTGCCAGCAGTTACTTCCGGACAGGAGCTAACTATGGCTACACCTTC	CASSYFRTGANYGYTF
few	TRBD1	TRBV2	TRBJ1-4	TGTGCCAGCAGTGGACAGGGAACAACTAATGAAAAACTGTTTTTT	CASSGQGTTNEKLFF
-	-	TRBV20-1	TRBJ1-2	TGCAGTGCTAGAGAGGAGAGAGAGGATGGCTACACCTTC	CSAREEREDGYTF
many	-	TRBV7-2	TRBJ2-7	TGTGCCAGCAGCCCAGCCTACGAGCAGTACTTC	CASSPAYEQYF
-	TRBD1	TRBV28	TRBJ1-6	TGTGCCAGCAGTCTTACAGGGGCCTATAATTCACCCCTCCACTTT	CASSLTGAYNSPLHF
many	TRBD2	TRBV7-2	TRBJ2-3	TGTGCCAGCAGCCAACGGACTAGAGATACGCAGTATTTT	CASSQRTRDTQYF
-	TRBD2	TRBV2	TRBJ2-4	TGTGCCAGCAGTCCCTTAGCGGGAAGCCCCAATCACAAAAACATTCAGTACTTC	CASSPLAGSPNHKNIQYF
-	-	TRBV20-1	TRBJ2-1	TGCAGTGCTAGAGATCGGGGTGAGCAGTTCTTC	CSARDRGEQFF
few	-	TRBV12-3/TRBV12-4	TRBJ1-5	TGTGCCAGCACTCGGGGCTCATCTAGCAATCAGCCCCAGCATTTT	CASTRGSSSNQPQHF
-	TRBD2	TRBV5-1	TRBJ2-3	TGCGCCAGCAGCTTGGCCGAAGCGGGGTGGTCAAAGGATACGCAGTATTTT	CASSLAEAGWSKDTQYF
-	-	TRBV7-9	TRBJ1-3	TGTGCCAGCAGAAAGGACCGGGACGGGGGAAACACCATATATTTT	CASRKDRDGGNTIYF
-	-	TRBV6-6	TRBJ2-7	TGTGCCAGCAGTTACTCCCCACCCAATCCAGAACTAGTTGGGTTCGGGGAGCAGTACTTC	CASSYSPPNPELVGFGEQYF
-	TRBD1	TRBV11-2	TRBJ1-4	TGTGCCAGCAGCTTATCCCAGGGGGTTCTGGAAAAACTGTTTTTT	CASSLSQGVLEKLFF
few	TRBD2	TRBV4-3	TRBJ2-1	TGCGCCAGCAGCCAAGATACGGGAGGGCCATCTGAGCAGTTCTTC	CASSQDTGGPSEQFF
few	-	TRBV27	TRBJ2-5	TGTGCCAGCAGTTCCACTACGCGGGGAACCCAGTACTTC	CASSSTTRGTQYF
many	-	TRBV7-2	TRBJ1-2	TGTGCCAGCAGCTTAGCGATGACAGGAAACTATGGCTACACCTTC	CASSLAMTGNYGYTF